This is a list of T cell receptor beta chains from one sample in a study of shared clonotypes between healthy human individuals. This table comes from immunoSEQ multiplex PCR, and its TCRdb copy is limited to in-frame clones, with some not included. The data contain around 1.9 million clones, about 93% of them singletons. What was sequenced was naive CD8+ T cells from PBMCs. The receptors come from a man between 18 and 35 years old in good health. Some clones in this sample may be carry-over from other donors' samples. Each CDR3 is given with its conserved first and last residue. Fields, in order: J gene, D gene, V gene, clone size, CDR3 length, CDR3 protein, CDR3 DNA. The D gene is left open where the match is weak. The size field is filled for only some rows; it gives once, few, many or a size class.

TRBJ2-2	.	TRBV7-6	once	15	CASRPITGDTGELFF	TGTGCCAGCAGGCCAATCACGGGAGACACCGGGGAGCTGTTTTTT
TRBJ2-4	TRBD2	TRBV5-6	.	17	CASSSTQRESITGIQYF	TGTGCCAGCAGCTCGACCCAGCGGGAGTCGATAACGGGCATTCAGTACTTC
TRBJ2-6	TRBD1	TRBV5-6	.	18	CASSLDGTGFSGANVLTF	TGTGCCAGCAGCTTGGACGGGACAGGGTTCTCTGGGGCCAACGTCCTGACTTTC
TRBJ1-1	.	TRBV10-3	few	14	CAISGGTVNTEAFF	TGTGCCATCAGTGGCGGGACGGTGAACACTGAAGCTTTCTTT
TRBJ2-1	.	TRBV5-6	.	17	CASSLVALTELRNEQFF	TGTGCCAGCAGCTTGGTGGCGCTTACGGAGCTTAGGAATGAGCAGTTCTTC
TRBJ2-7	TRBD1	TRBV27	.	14	CASSPRQGLYEQYF	TGTGCCAGCAGTCCACGACAGGGGCTCTACGAGCAGTACTTC
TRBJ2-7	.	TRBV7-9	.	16	CASASAGALRAYEQYF	TGTGCCAGCGCCTCCGCCGGGGCTTTGAGGGCCTACGAGCAGTACTTC
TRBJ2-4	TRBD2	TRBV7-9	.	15	CASSLLAGVGNIQYF	TGTGCCAGCAGCTTACTAGCGGGAGTGGGAAACATTCAGTACTTC
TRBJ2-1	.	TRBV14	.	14	CASSQFLSYNEQFF	TGTGCCAGCAGCCAATTCTTATCATACAATGAGCAGTTCTTC
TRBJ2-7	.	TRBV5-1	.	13	CASSLDRGNEQYF	TGCGCCAGCAGCTTGGATCGGGGGAACGAGCAGTACTTC
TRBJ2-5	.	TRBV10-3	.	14	CAISESAGQETQYF	TGTGCCATCAGTGAGTCGGCAGGACAAGAGACCCAGTACTTC
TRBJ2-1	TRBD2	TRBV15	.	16	CATSRDLAGGPSEQFF	TGTGCCACCAGCAGAGATCTAGCGGGAGGGCCTAGTGAGCAGTTCTTC
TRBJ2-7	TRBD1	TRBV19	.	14	CASSILSQGAEQYF	TGTGCCAGTAGTATCCTGTCACAGGGGGCCGAGCAGTACTTC
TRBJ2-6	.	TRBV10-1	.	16	CASSPTQSSGANVLTF	TGCGCCAGCAGTCCAACACAGTCCTCTGGGGCCAACGTCCTGACTTTC
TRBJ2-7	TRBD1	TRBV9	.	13	CASSGGQVYEQYF	TGTGCCAGCAGCGGAGGACAGGTGTACGAGCAGTACTTC
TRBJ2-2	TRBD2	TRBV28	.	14	CASSLGEGTGELFF	TGTGCCAGCAGTTTAGGGGAGGGGACCGGGGAGCTGTTTTTT
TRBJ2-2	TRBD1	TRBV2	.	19	CASSEGGTGVSQNTGELFF	TGTGCCAGCAGTGAAGGGGGGACAGGGGTTTCCCAGAACACCGGGGAGCTGTTTTTT
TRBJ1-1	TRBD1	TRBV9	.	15	CASSHGQGTNTEAFF	TGTGCCAGCAGCCACGGACAGGGGACGAACACTGAAGCTTTCTTT
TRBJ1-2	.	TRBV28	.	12	CASSFVDGGYTF	TGTGCCAGCAGTTTTGTGGACGGTGGCTACACCTTC
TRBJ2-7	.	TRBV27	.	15	CASSLSASASYEQYF	TGTGCCAGCAGTTTATCGGCTAGCGCGTCCTACGAGCAGTACTTC
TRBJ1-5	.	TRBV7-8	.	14	CASSLARANQPQHF	TGTGCCAGCAGCTTAGCCAGGGCAAATCAGCCCCAGCATTTT
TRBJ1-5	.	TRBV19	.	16	CASSISLWGPEQPQHF	TGTGCCAGTAGTATATCCCTCTGGGGGCCAGAACAGCCCCAGCATTTT
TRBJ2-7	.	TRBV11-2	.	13	CASSMTALYEQYF	TGTGCCAGCAGCATGACAGCATTATACGAGCAGTACTTC
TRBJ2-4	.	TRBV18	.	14	CASSQGYTKNIQYF	TGTGCCAGCTCGCAGGGGTACACCAAAAACATTCAGTACTTC
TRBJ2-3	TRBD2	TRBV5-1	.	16	CASSSGLAGVTDTQYF	TGCGCCAGCAGCTCGGGACTAGCGGGAGTAACAGATACGCAGTATTTT
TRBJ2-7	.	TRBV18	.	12	CASSPYGTEQYF	TGTGCCAGCTCACCATACGGTACCGAGCAGTACTTC
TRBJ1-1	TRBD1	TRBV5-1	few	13	CASRGTENTEAFF	TGCGCCAGCAGGGGGACAGAGAACACTGAAGCTTTCTTT
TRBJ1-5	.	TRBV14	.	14	CASSHVGYGQPQHF	TGTGCCAGCAGCCACGTAGGATATGGCCAGCCCCAGCATTTT
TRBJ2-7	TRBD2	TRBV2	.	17	CASSEASGLAVTYEQYF	TGTGCCAGCAGTGAAGCAAGCGGGCTAGCGGTAACCTACGAGCAGTACTTC
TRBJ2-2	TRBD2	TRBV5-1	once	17	CASSLRAGGPVTGELFF	TGCGCCAGCAGCTTGAGAGCGGGAGGGCCGGTAACCGGGGAGCTGTTTTTT
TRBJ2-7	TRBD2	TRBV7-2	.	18	CASSLDLAGGIMIYEQYF	TGTGCCAGCAGCTTAGACCTAGCGGGAGGTATAATGATCTACGAGCAGTACTTC
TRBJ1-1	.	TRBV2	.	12	CASTQGAEEAFF	TGTGCCAGCACCCAAGGGGCGGAAGAAGCTTTCTTT
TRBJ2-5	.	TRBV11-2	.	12	CASSLTRETQYF	TGTGCCAGCAGCTTAACCCGGGAGACCCAGTACTTC
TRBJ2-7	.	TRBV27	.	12	CASSPSPYEQYF	TGTGCCAGCAGTCCTTCCCCTTACGAGCAGTACTTC
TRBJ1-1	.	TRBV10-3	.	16	CAISESAPNGGTEAFF	TGTGCCATCAGTGAGTCGGCCCCCAACGGGGGCACTGAAGCTTTCTTT
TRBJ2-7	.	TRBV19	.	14	CASSHGVSSYEQYF	TGTGCCAGTAGCCACGGGGTAAGCTCCTACGAGCAGTACTTC